Listed below are T cell receptor beta chains from one sample, sequenced in a study of blood T cell repertoires in COVID-19. Only in-frame clones appear in the TCRdb table, and some are missing; sequencing was by immunoSEQ multiplex PCR. Of tens of thousands of clones listed, approximately 79% are singletons. Sequenced sample: peripheral blood. Receptors originate from a human donor in a cohort sampled during active COVID-19. CDR3s include the opening cysteine and the closing phenylalanine or tryptophan. Each record gives: V gene, J gene, D gene, clone size, CDR3 protein, CDR3 DNA. A D gene is named only where the DNA matches it firmly. Expanded clones are given a class, and other clones once, few, many or no size at all.

TRBV16	TRBJ2-5	TRBD1	few	CASSSRDREGQETQYF	TGTGCCAGCAGCTCCCGGGACAGGGAGGGCCAAGAGACCCAGTACTTC
TRBV11-2	TRBJ1-6	NA	NA	CASSLRHLSSYNSPLHF	TGTGCCAGCAGCTTACGTCACCTGAGCTCCTATAATTCACCCCTCCACTTT
TRBV18	TRBJ2-7	TRBD2	NA	CASSPTSGSEGEQYF	TGTGCCAGCTCGCCGACTAGCGGGAGTGAGGGCGAGCAGTACTTC
TRBV7-2	TRBJ1-4	NA	NA	CASSSAGGGIGEKLFF	TGTGCCAGCAGCTCAGCGGGGGGGGGCATTGGTGAAAAACTGTTTTTT
TRBV24-1	TRBJ2-3	TRBD1	NA	CATSNSGTGGDTQYF	TGTGCCACCAGTAACTCCGGGACAGGAGGAGATACGCAGTATTTT
TRBV29-1	TRBJ2-3	TRBD1	NA	CSVGVQGVKGDTQYF	TGCAGCGTTGGGGTACAGGGGGTAAAGGGAGATACGCAGTATTTT
TRBV18	TRBJ2-2	TRBD1	NA	CASSPAGQGGTGELFF	TGTGCCAGCTCACCAGCCGGACAGGGCGGAACCGGGGAGCTGTTTTTT
TRBV4-3	TRBJ2-7	TRBD1	NA	CASSQRPGQGDEQYF	TGCGCCAGCAGCCAACGTCCGGGACAGGGCGACGAGCAGTACTTC
TRBV6-5	TRBJ1-1	TRBD1	NA	CASSDPHAGGPFF	TGTGCCAGCAGCGACCCGCACGCAGGGGGCCCTTTCTTT
TRBV11-2	TRBJ2-5	TRBD2	NA	CASSLTSSLAGGPSETQYF	TGTGCCAGCAGCCTTACATCCTCCCTAGCGGGAGGACCGTCAGAGACCCAGTACTTC
TRBV28	TRBJ2-2	TRBD1	NA	CASWDRGATGELFF	TGTGCCAGCTGGGACAGGGGGGCCACCGGGGAGCTGTTTTTT
TRBV4-3	TRBJ2-1	NA	NA	CASSQSQGYNEQFF	TGCGCCAGCAGCCAGTCTCAGGGTTACAATGAGCAGTTCTTC
TRBV4-2	TRBJ2-7	TRBD2	NA	CASSPGTSSYEQYF	TGTGCCAGCAGCCCCGGGACTAGTTCCTACGAGCAGTACTTC
TRBV19	TRBJ1-1	TRBD1	NA	CASASGTEKAFF	TGTGCCTCTGCTTCCGGGACAGAAAAAGCTTTCTTT
TRBV7-6	TRBJ1-1	NA	NA	CASSNWEDTMNTEAFF	TGTGCCAGCAGCAACTGGGAGGACACCATGAACACTGAAGCTTTCTTT
TRBV19	TRBJ1-1	NA	few	CAVAVRGYTEAFF	TGTGCCGTTGCCGTAAGGGGTTACACTGAAGCTTTCTTT
TRBV28	TRBJ1-5	NA	NA	CASSRSMNQPQHF	TGTGCCAGCAGTCGGTCCATGAATCAGCCCCAGCATTTT
TRBV2	TRBJ2-2	TRBD2	NA	CANSLRRLAGGTGELFF	TGTGCCAACAGCCTAAGGCGACTAGCGGGAGGGACCGGGGAGCTGTTTTTT
TRBV7-3	TRBJ2-1	NA	NA	CASSEGAGRNEQFF	TGTGCCAGCAGTGAGGGGGCAGGGAGGAATGAGCAGTTCTTC
TRBV7-8	TRBJ1-1	NA	NA	CASSLREPPGTEAFF	TGTGCCAGCAGCTTACGTGAACCTCCGGGGACTGAAGCTTTCTTT
TRBV11-3	TRBJ2-2	NA	once	CASSLIRAGELFF	TGTGCCAGCAGCTTAATCAGGGCAGGGGAGCTGTTTTTT
TRBV28	TRBJ1-4	NA	NA	CAIASSYEKLFF	TGTGCCATCGCGTCATCGTATGAAAAACTGTTTTTT
TRBV2	TRBJ2-7	NA	NA	CASSPNSGVRQYF	TGTGCCAGCAGCCCCAATTCCGGGGTTCGGCAGTACTTC